This T cell receptor (beta chain) emerged from a study of T cells in Graves' hyperthyroidism and ophthalmopathy. Overall study results and limits: The majority of expanded thyroid clonotypes above 0.001 also appeared in blood.

For Graves' hyperthyroidism to be stable, ophthalmopathy could not progress within 18 months. Uncontrolled infections, other autoimmune diseases, pregnancy or lactation led to exclusion of patients. From less than 13 ml of fresh peripheral blood, PBMCs were isolated. TCR beta CDR3 regions were amplified from RNA transcripts. In the first-round RT-PCR of the TCR CDR3, the HTBI primer set was used. TCRdb re-called the multiplex PCR reads with MiXCR, one entry per CDR3 protein. The sample has about 560,000 distinct CDR3 sequences, around 15% seen once. Trimming left V 2 bases short and J 2 bases short, with 22 bases between. The CDR3 extends over 18 amino acids. Looked up from germline, CDR1 is LGHNT and CDR2 is FRNRAP. There are many counts of this clonotype. Its matching antigen is unknown.

This clonotype was obtained from a woman younger than 30 with Graves' hyperthyroidism. Sequenced: blood. J is TRBJ2-7 and V is TRBV12-5; possible D gene TRBD2, 6 bases. The CDR3 region is CASGLPRPSGLPAYEQYF. The CDR3 coding sequence is TGTGCTAGTGGTTTGCCTCGCCCCTCGGGACTCCCAGCCTACGAGCAGTACTTC.